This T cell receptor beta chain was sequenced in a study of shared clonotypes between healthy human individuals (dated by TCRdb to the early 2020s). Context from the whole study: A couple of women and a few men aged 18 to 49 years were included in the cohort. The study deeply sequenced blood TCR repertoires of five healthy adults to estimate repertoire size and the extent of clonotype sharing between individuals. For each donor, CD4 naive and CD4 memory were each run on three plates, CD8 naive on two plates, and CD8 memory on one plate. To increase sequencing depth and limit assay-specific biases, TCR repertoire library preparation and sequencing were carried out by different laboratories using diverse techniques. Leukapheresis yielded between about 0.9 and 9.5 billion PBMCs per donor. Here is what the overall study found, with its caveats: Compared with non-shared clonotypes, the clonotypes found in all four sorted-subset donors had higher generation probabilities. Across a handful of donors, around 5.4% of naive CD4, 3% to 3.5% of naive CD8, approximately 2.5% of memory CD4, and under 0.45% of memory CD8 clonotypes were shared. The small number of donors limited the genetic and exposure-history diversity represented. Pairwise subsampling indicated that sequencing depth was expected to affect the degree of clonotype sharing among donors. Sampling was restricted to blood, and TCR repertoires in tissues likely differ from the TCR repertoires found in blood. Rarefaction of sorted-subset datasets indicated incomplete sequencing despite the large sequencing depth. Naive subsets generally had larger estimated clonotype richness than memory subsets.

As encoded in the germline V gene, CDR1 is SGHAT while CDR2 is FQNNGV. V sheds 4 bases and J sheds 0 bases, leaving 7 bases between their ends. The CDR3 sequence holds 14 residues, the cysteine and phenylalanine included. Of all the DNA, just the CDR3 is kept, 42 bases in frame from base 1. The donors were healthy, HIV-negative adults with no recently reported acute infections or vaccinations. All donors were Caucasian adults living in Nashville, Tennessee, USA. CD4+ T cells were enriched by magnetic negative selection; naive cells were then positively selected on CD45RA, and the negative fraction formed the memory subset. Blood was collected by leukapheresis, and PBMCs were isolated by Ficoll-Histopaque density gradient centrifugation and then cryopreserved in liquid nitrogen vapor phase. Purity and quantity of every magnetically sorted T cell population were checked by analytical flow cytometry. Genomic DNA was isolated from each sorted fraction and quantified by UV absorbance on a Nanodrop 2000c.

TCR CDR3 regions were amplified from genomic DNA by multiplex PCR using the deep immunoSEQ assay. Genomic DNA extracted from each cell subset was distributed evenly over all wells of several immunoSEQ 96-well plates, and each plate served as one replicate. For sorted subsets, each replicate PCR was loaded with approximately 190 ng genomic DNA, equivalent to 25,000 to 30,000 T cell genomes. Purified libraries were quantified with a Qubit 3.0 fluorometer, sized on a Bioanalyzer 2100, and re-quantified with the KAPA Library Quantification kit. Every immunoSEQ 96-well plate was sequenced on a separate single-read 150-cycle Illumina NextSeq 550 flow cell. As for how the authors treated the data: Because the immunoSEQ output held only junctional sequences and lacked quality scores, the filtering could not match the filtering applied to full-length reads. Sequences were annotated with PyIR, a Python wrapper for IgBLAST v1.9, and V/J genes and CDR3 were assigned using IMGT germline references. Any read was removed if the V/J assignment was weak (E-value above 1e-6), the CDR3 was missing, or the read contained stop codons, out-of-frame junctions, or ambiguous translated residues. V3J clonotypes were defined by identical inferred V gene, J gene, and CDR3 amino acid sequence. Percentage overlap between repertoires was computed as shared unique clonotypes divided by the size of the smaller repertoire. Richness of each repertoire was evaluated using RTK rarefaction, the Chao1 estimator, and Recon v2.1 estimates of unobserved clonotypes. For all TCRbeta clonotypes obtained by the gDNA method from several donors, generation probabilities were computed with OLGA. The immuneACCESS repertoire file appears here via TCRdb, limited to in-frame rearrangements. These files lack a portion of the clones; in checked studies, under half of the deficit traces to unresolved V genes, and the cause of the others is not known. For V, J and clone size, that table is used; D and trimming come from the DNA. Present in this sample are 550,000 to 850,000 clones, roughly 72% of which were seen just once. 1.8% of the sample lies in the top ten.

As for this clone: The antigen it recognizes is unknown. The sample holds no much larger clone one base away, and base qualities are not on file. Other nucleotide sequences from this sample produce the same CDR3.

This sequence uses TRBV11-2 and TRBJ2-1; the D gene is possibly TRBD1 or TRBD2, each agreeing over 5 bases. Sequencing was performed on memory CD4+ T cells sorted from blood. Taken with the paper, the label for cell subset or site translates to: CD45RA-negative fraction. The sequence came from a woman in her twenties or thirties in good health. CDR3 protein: CASSSGPSYNEQFF. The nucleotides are TGTGCCAGCAGCTCGGGACCCTCCTACAATGAGCAGTTCTTC. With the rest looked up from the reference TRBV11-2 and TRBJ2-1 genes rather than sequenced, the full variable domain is EAGVAQSPRYKIIEKRQSVAFWCNPISGHATLYWYQQILGQGPKLLIQFQNNGVVDDSQLPKDRFSAERLKGVDSTLKIQPAKLEDSAVYLCASSSGPSYNEQFFGPGTRLTVL.